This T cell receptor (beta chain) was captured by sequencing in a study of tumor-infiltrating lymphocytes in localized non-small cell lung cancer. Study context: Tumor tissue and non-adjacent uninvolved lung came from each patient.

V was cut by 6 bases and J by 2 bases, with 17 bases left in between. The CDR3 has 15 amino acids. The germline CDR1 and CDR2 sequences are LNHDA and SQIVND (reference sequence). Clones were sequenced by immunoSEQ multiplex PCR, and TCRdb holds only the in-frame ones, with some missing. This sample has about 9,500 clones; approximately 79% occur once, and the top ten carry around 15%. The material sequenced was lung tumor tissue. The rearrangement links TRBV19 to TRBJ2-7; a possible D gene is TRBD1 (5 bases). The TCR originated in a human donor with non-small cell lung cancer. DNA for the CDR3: TGTGCCAGTAGGGCGGCAACAGGTCCCACCTACGAGCAGTACTTC. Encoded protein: CASRAATGPTYEQYF.